These T cell receptor beta chains were read from a single sample in a study of shared clonotypes between healthy human individuals. The repertoire was sequenced with immunoSEQ multiplex PCR; TCRdb's copy has only in-frame clones and lacks some. The repertoire holds more than 550,000 clones, with 92% as singletons. Sequenced input: naive CD8+ T cells sorted from blood. These TCRs come from a man younger than 45 in good health. The CDR3 runs from the conserved cysteine through the conserved F or W. Each record gives: CDR3 length, clone size, J gene, V gene, D gene, CDR3 DNA, CDR3 protein. D genes are given only for firm matches. Clone size is shown for a subset of rows, as once, few, many or a class of expanded clone.

length: 16; size: NA; J: TRBJ2-7; V: TRBV4-1; D: TRBD2; DNA: TGCGCCAGCAGCGTACGACTAGCGGGAGTTGGCTACGAGCAGTACTTC; CDR3: CASSVRLAGVGYEQYF
length: 14; size: NA; J: TRBJ2-2; V: TRBV11-2; D: TRBD1; DNA: TGTGCCAGCAGCGATGGACAGGACACCGGGGAGCTGTTTTTT; CDR3: CASSDGQDTGELFF
length: 14; size: few; J: TRBJ2-2; V: TRBV27; D: NA; DNA: TGTGCCAGCAGTTTGGAGCCGCACACCGGGGAGCTGTTTTTT; CDR3: CASSLEPHTGELFF
length: 13; size: once; J: TRBJ2-5; V: TRBV6-5; D: TRBD1; DNA: TGTGCCAGCTCCGGGACAGCCCAAGAGACCCAGTACTTC; CDR3: CASSGTAQETQYF
length: 14; size: NA; J: TRBJ2-7; V: TRBV7-9; D: NA; DNA: TGTGCCAGCAGCCCCCCGGGTCCCTCCTACGAGCAGTACTTC; CDR3: CASSPPGPSYEQYF
length: 13; size: few; J: TRBJ2-7; V: TRBV4-3; D: NA; DNA: TGCGCCAGCAGCCAAGGGATCGGCTACGAGCAGTACTTC; CDR3: CASSQGIGYEQYF
length: 16; size: NA; J: TRBJ2-7; V: TRBV4-1; D: NA; DNA: TGCGCCAGCAGCCCCCTCGAGGGACTGCGCTCCTACGAGCAGTACTTC; CDR3: CASSPLEGLRSYEQYF
length: 13; size: NA; J: TRBJ2-3; V: TRBV6-5; D: NA; DNA: TGTGCCAGTTCGCGGGGATTCACAGATACGCAGTATTTT; CDR3: CASSRGFTDTQYF
length: 14; size: NA; J: TRBJ2-7; V: TRBV9; D: TRBD1; DNA: TGTGCCAGCAGCGTAGGGGACAGGGGGTCCGAGCAGTACTTC; CDR3: CASSVGDRGSEQYF
length: 15; size: NA; J: TRBJ2-1; V: TRBV2; D: TRBD1; DNA: TGTGCCAGCAGTGTGGACAGGGGAATTTACAATGAGCAGTTCTTC; CDR3: CASSVDRGIYNEQFF
length: 15; size: NA; J: TRBJ2-7; V: TRBV7-9; D: TRBD1; DNA: TGTGCCAGCAGCTTATTGGGACAGGGCAGCGACGAGCAGTACTTC; CDR3: CASSLLGQGSDEQYF
length: 13; size: NA; J: TRBJ2-7; V: TRBV5-1; D: NA; DNA: TGCGCCAGCTGGAATGGGGGAATGGACGAGCAGTACTTC; CDR3: CASWNGGMDEQYF
length: 12; size: once; J: TRBJ2-1; V: TRBV9; D: NA; DNA: TGTGCCAGCAGCGTAGACGGTGATGAGCAGTTCTTC; CDR3: CASSVDGDEQFF
length: 13; size: few; J: TRBJ2-7; V: TRBV27; D: NA; DNA: TGTGCCAGCAGTTTGCGACAGTTCTACGAGCAGTACTTC; CDR3: CASSLRQFYEQYF
length: 16; size: NA; J: TRBJ2-1; V: TRBV7-9; D: NA; DNA: TGTGCCAGCAGCCCTCGGAGCGGCGATTCCTACAATGAGCAGTTCTTC; CDR3: CASSPRSGDSYNEQFF
length: 13; size: NA; J: TRBJ1-2; V: TRBV9; D: NA; DNA: TGTGCCAGCAGCGTACCCAGGGAAGGTGGCTACACCTTC; CDR3: CASSVPREGGYTF
length: 14; size: NA; J: TRBJ2-1; V: TRBV28; D: TRBD2; DNA: TGTGCCAGCAGCCTAGCGGTCGAATACAATGAGCAGTTCTTC; CDR3: CASSLAVEYNEQFF
length: 15; size: NA; J: TRBJ1-6; V: TRBV18; D: TRBD1; DNA: TGTGCCAGCTCACTCCCCGGGACAGGGGACTCACCCCTCCACTTT; CDR3: CASSLPGTGDSPLHF
length: 16; size: once; J: TRBJ2-6; V: TRBV5-5; D: NA; DNA: TGTGCCAGCAGCTCAGAACGGGGGGCCGGGGCCAACGTCCTGACTTTC; CDR3: CASSSERGAGANVLTF
length: 12; size: NA; J: TRBJ1-1; V: TRBV27; D: NA; DNA: TGTGCCAGCAGCGCACTTAACACTGAAGCTTTCTTT; CDR3: CASSALNTEAFF
length: 15; size: NA; J: TRBJ1-4; V: TRBV5-1; D: NA; DNA: TGCGCCAGCAGCTCCGCCCTCGGTCCAGCTGAAAAACTGTTTTTT; CDR3: CASSSALGPAEKLFF
length: 16; size: NA; J: TRBJ2-5; V: TRBV7-9; D: NA; DNA: TGTGCCAGCAGCTTATCCTCCAGGGGCGGCCAAGAGACCCAGTACTTC; CDR3: CASSLSSRGGQETQYF
length: 15; size: NA; J: TRBJ2-3; V: TRBV4-1; D: TRBD1; DNA: TGCGCCAGCAGCCACGGACAGGCGGACACAGATACGCAGTATTTT; CDR3: CASSHGQADTDTQYF
length: 15; size: NA; J: TRBJ2-7; V: TRBV7-9; D: TRBD1; DNA: TGTGCCAGCAGCCCCCGGGACAGGGTACCCTACGAGCAGTACTTC; CDR3: CASSPRDRVPYEQYF
length: 15; size: NA; J: TRBJ2-1; V: TRBV28; D: TRBD2; DNA: TGTGCCAGCAGTTCGGCTAGCGGGGGGACAATTGAGCAGTTCTTC; CDR3: CASSSASGGTIEQFF
length: 20; size: NA; J: TRBJ2-6; V: TRBV21-1; D: NA; DNA: TGTGCCAGCAGCAAAGAACCTATCCCCATTATATCCTCCGGGGCCAACGTCCTGACTTTC; CDR3: CASSKEPIPIISSGANVLTF
length: 18; size: NA; J: TRBJ2-7; V: TRBV9; D: NA; DNA: TGTGCCAGCAGCGTAAGCCGGAGAGGAGGGGGAAGAAGCTACGAGCAGTACTTC; CDR3: CASSVSRRGGGRSYEQYF
length: 14; size: NA; J: TRBJ1-2; V: TRBV2; D: NA; DNA: TGTGCCAGCATGGGCAGTTATAATTCCTATGGCTACACCTTC; CDR3: CASMGSYNSYGYTF
length: 15; size: NA; J: TRBJ1-1; V: TRBV5-1; D: TRBD1; DNA: TGCGCCAGCAGCTTGGGGGACAGGGGCTACACTGAAGCTTTCTTT; CDR3: CASSLGDRGYTEAFF
length: 14; size: NA; J: TRBJ2-3; V: TRBV7-3; D: TRBD2; DNA: TGTGCCAGCAGCCCCTTAGCGGGAGCAGATACGCAGTATTTT; CDR3: CASSPLAGADTQYF
length: 14; size: few; J: TRBJ1-1; V: TRBV7-9; D: NA; DNA: TGTGCCAGCAGTGATGTCACCATGAACACTGAAGCTTTCTTT; CDR3: CASSDVTMNTEAFF
length: 16; size: NA; J: TRBJ2-2; V: TRBV7-9; D: NA; DNA: TGTGCCAGCAGCTTAGTGGGCAGGGCGAACACCGGGGAGCTGTTTTTT; CDR3: CASSLVGRANTGELFF
length: 17; size: NA; J: TRBJ1-4; V: TRBV29-1; D: TRBD1; DNA: TGCAGCGTAACCGGGACAGGGGAAGTTGCAACTAATGAAAAACTGTTTTTT; CDR3: CSVTGTGEVATNEKLFF
length: 15; size: NA; J: TRBJ2-1; V: TRBV28; D: TRBD2; DNA: TGTGCCAGCAGCCCTAGCGGGGGGTCCTACAATGAGCAGTTCTTC; CDR3: CASSPSGGSYNEQFF
length: 15; size: once; J: TRBJ1-4; V: TRBV4-1; D: NA; DNA: TGCGCCAGCAGCCAAGTAGCGCAGGGATCTCGTCCGCTGTTTTTT; CDR3: CASSQVAQGSRPLFF
length: 14; size: NA; J: TRBJ2-3; V: TRBV27; D: NA; DNA: TGTGCCACTGCACCCGAGCCCGGCACAGATACGCAGTATTTT; CDR3: CATAPEPGTDTQYF
length: 15; size: NA; J: TRBJ2-1; V: TRBV4-1; D: NA; DNA: TGCGCCAGCAGCCAAGGAATAGCTTCCTACAATGAGCAGTTCTTC; CDR3: CASSQGIASYNEQFF
length: 19; size: NA; J: TRBJ2-1; V: TRBV29-1; D: TRBD2; DNA: TGCAGCGTCACATACTCTCTAGCGGGAGGTCCCAAATCCTACAATGAGCAGTTCTTC; CDR3: CSVTYSLAGGPKSYNEQFF
length: 15; size: NA; J: TRBJ1-2; V: TRBV10-3; D: NA; DNA: TGTGCCATCAGTGAGTATAGGGCAGACGGCTATGGCTACACCTTC; CDR3: CAISEYRADGYGYTF
length: 14; size: NA; J: TRBJ1-1; V: TRBV10-3; D: NA; DNA: TGTGCCATCAGCTCAGATAATTCGCGTTCTGAAGCTTTCTTT; CDR3: CAISSDNSRSEAFF
length: 12; size: NA; J: TRBJ2-1; V: TRBV27; D: NA; DNA: TGTGCCAGCAGTTTACCTCAAAGGGAGCAGTTCTTC; CDR3: CASSLPQREQFF
length: 16; size: NA; J: TRBJ2-7; V: TRBV4-1; D: NA; DNA: TGCGCCAGCAGCCAAGTGGGAGGTGGCAGGGAAAACGAGCAGTACTTC; CDR3: CASSQVGGGRENEQYF
length: 11; size: NA; J: TRBJ2-7; V: TRBV30; D: NA; DNA: TGTGCCTGGAGTGTACTTAACGAGCAGTACTTC; CDR3: CAWSVLNEQYF